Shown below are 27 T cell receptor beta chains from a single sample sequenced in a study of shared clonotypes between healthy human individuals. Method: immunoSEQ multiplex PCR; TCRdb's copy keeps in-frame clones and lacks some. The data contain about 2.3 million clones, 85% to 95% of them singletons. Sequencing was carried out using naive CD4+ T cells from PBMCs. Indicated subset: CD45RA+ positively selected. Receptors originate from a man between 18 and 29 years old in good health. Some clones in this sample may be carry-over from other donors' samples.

The CDR3 protein is CASSPSVWGTEAFF. The CDR3, as DNA: TGTGCCAGCAGTCCTTCGGTTTGGGGCACTGAAGCTTTCTTT. The V call is TRBV7-2, the J call TRBJ1-1; D ambiguous. The CDR3 covers 14 residues. Trimming left V 6 bases short and J 4 bases short, with 15 bases between. The germline V gene has CDR1 SGHTA and CDR2 FQGNSA.

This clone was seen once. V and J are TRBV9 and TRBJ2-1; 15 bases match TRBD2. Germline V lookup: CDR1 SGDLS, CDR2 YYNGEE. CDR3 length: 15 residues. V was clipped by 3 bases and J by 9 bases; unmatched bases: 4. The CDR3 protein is CASSGTSGRAGEQFF. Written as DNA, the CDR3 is TGTGCCAGCAGCGGGACTAGCGGGAGGGCGGGTGAGCAGTTCTTC.

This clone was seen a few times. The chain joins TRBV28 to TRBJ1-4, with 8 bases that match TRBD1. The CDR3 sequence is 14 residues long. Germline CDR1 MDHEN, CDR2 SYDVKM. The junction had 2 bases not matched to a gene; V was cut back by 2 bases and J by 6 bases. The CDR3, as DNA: TGTGCCAGCAGTTTACCGGGACAGGATGAAAAACTGTTTTTT. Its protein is CASSLPGQDEKLFF. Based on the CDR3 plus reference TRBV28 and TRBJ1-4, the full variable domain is DVKVTQSSRYLVKRTGEKVFLECVQDMDHENMFWYRQDPGLGLRLIYFSYDVKMKEKGDIPEGYSVSREKKERFSLILESASTNQTSMYLCASSLPGQDEKLFFGSGTQLSVL.

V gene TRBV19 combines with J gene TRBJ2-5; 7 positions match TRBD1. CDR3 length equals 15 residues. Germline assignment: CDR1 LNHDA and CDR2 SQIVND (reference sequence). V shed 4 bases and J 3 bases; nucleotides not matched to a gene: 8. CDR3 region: CASSSLRDRKETQYF. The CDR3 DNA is TGTGCCAGTAGTAGCCTCCGGGACAGAAAAGAGACCCAGTACTTC.

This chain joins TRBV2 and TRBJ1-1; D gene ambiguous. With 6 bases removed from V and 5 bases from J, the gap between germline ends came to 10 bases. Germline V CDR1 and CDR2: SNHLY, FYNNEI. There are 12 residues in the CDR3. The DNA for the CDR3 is TGTGCCAGCAGCCCCTTGAGGACTGAAGCTTTCTTT. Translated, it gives CASSPLRTEAFF.

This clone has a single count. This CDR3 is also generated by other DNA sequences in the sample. The CDR3: CASSLRTSTDTQYF. The CDR3 DNA reads as TGTGCCAGCAGCCTTCGGACAAGCACAGATACGCAGTATTTT. The chain is built from TRBV9 and TRBJ2-3, with D possibly being TRBD1 (5 bases). V shed 4 bases and J shed 0 bases, with 9 bases lying between them. From germline, CDR1 is SGDLS and CDR2 YYNGEE. The CDR3 runs to 14 residues.

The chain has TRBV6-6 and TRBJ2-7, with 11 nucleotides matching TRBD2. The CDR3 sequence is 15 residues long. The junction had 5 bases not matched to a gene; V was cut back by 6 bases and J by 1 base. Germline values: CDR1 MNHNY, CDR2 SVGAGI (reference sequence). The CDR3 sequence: CASRLTSGESYEQYF. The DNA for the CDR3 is TGTGCCAGCAGGCTGACTAGCGGGGAGTCCTACGAGCAGTACTTC.

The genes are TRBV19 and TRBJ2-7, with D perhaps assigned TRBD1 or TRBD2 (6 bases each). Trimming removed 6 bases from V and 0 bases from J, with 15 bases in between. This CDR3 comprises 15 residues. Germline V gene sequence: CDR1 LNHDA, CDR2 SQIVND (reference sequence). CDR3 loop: CASSPQGGSSYEQYF. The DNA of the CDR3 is TGTGCCAGTAGCCCACAGGGAGGAAGCTCCTACGAGCAGTACTTC.

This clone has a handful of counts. The CDR3 loop is CAWSVTGGDTEAFF. As DNA, the CDR3 is TGTGCCTGGAGTGTAACAGGGGGGGACACTGAAGCTTTCTTT. This rearrangement joins TRBV30 to TRBJ1-1; 8 bases line up with TRBD1. This CDR3 has 14 residues. The germline V gene encodes CDR1 GTSNPN and CDR2 SVGIG (reference sequence). The junction had 3 bases not matched to a gene; V was cut back by 0 bases and J by 3 bases.

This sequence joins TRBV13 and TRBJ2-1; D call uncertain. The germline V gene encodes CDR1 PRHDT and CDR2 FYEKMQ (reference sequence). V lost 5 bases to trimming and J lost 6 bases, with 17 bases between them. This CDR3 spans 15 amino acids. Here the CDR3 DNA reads TGTGCCAGCAGCCCCACCCCGGCTAGATCCAATGAGCAGTTCTTC. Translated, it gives CASSPTPARSNEQFF.

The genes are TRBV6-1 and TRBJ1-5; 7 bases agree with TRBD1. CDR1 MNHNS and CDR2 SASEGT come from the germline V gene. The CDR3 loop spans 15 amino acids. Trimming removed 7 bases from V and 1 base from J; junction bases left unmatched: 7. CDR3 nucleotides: TGTGCCAGCACACACCCGGGACAGAGCAATCAGCCCCAGCATTTT. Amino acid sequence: CASTHPGQSNQPQHF.

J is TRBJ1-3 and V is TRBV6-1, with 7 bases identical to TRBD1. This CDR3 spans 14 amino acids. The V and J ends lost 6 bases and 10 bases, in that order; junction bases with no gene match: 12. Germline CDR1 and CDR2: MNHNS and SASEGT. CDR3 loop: CASRAGTEKTTIYF. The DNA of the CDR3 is TGTGCCAGCAGGGCCGGGACAGAAAAAACAACCATATATTTT.

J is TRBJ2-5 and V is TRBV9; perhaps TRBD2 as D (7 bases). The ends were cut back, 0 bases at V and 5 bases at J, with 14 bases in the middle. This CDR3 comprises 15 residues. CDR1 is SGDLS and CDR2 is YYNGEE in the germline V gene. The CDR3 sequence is CASSVEGGRGETQYF. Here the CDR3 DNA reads TGTGCCAGCAGCGTAGAGGGAGGGAGGGGGGAGACCCAGTACTTC.

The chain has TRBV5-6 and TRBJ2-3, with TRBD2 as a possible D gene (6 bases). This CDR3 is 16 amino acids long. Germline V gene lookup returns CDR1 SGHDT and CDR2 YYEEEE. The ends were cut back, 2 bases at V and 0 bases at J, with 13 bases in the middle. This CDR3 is CASSFRGGLSTDTQYF. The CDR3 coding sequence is TGTGCCAGCAGCTTTAGGGGAGGCCTTAGCACAGATACGCAGTATTTT.

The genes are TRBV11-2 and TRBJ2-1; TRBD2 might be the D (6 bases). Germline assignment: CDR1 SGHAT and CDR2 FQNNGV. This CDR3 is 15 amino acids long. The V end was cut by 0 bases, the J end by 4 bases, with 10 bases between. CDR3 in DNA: TGTGCCAGCAGCTTAGAGGTTGCGGGATACAATGAGCAGTTCTTC. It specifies CASSLEVAGYNEQFF.

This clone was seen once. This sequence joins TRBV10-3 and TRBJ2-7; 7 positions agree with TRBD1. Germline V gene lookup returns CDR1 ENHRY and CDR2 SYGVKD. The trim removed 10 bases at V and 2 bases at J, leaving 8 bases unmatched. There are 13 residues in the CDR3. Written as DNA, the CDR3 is TGTGCCACAACCGGGACAGACACCTACGAGCAGTACTTC. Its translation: CATTGTDTYEQYF.

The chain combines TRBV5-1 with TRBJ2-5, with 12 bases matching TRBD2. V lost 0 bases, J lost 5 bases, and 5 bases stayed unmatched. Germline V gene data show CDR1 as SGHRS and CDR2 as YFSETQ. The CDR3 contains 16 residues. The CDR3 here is CASSLGALAGGETQYF. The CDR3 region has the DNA TGCGCCAGCAGCTTGGGTGCCCTAGCGGGAGGGGAGACCCAGTACTTC. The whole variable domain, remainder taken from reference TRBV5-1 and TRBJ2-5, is KAGVTQTPRYLIKTRGQQVTLSCSPISGHRSVSWYQQTPGQGLQFLFEYFSETQRNKGNFPGRFSGRQFSNSRSEMNVSTLELGDSALYLCASSLGALAGGETQYFGPGTRLLVL.

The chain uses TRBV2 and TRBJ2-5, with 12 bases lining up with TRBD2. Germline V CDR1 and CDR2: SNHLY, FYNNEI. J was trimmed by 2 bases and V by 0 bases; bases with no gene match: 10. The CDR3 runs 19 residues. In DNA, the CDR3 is TGTGCCAGCAGTGAAGCGTTTGGGCTAGCGGGAGGGTGGCAAGAGACCCAGTACTTC. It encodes CASSEAFGLAGGWQETQYF.

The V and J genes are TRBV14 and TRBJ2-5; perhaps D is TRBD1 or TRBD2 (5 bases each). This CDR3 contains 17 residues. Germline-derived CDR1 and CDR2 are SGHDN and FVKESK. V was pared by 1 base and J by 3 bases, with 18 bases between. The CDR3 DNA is TGTGCCAGCAGCCAAGCTAATTCAGGGACCAAAGAAGAGACCCAGTACTTC. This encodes CASSQANSGTKEETQYF. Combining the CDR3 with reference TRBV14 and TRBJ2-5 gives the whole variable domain EAGVTQFPSHSVIEKGQTVTLRCDPISGHDNLYWYRRVMGKEIKFLLHFVKESKQDESGMPNNRFLAERTGGTYSTLKVQPAELEDSGVYFCASSQANSGTKEETQYFGPGTRLLVL.

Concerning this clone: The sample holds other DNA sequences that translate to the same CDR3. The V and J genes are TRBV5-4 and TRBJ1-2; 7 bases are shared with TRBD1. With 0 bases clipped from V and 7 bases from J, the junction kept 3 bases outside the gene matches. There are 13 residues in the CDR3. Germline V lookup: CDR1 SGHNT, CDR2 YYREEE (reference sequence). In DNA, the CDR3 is TGTGCCAGCAGCTTGGTAGGGGGCGGTGGCTACACCTTC. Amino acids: CASSLVGGGGYTF.

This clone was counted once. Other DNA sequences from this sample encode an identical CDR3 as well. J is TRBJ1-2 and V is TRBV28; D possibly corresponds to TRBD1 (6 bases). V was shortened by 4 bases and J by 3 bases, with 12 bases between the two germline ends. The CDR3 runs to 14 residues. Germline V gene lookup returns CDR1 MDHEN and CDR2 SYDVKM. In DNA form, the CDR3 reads TGTGCCAGCAGTTCCACAGGGAGGGACTATGGCTACACCTTC. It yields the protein CASSSTGRDYGYTF.

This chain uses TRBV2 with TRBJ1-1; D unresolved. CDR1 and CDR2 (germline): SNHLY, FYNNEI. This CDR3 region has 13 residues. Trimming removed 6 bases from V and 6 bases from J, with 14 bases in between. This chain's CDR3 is CASRKEQQAEAFF. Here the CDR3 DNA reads TGTGCCAGCAGAAAGGAACAGCAGGCTGAAGCTTTCTTT. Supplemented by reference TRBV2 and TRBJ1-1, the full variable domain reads EPEVTQTPSHQVTQMGQEVILRCVPISNHLYFYWYRQILGQKVEFLVSFYNNEISEKSEIFDDQFSVERPDGSNFTLKIRSTKLEDSAMYFCASRKEQQAEAFFGQGTRLTVV.

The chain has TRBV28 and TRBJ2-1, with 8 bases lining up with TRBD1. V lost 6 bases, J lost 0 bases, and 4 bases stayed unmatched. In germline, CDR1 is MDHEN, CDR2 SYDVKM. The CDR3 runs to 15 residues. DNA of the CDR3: TGTGCCAGCAGAGAACAGGGGGTCTCCTACAATGAGCAGTTCTTC. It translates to CASREQGVSYNEQFF.

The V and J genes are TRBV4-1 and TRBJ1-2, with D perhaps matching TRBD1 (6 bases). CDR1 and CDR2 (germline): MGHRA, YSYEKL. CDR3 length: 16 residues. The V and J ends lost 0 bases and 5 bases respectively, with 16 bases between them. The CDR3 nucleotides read TGCGCCAGCAGCCAAGATGGGACCTCGGGGGCTTATGGCTACACCTTC. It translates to CASSQDGTSGAYGYTF.

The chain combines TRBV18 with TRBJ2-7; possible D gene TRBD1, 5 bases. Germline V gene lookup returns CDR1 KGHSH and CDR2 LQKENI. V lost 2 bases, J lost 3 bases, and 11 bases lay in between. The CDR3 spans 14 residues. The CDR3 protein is CASSPGMGLYEQYF. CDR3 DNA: TGTGCCAGCTCACCAGGGATGGGGCTCTACGAGCAGTACTTC.

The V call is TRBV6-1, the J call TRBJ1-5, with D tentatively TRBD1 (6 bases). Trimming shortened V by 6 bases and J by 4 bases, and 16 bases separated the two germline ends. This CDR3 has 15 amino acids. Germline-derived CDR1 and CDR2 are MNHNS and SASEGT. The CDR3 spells CASSNPGHENQPQHF. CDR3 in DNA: TGTGCCAGCAGCAACCCGGGACACGAAAATCAGCCCCAGCATTTT.

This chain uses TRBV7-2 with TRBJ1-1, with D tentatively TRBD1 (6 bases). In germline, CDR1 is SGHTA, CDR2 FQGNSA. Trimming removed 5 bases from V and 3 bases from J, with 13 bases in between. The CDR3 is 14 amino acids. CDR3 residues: CASSAPTGYTEAFF. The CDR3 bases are TGTGCCAGCAGCGCTCCTACAGGGTACACTGAAGCTTTCTTT. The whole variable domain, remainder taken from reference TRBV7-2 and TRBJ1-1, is GAGVSQSPSNKVTEKGKDVELRCDPISGHTALYWYRQSLGQGLEFLIYFQGNSAPDKSGLPSDRFSAERTGGSVSTLTIQRTQQEDSAVYLCASSAPTGYTEAFFGQGTRLTVV.